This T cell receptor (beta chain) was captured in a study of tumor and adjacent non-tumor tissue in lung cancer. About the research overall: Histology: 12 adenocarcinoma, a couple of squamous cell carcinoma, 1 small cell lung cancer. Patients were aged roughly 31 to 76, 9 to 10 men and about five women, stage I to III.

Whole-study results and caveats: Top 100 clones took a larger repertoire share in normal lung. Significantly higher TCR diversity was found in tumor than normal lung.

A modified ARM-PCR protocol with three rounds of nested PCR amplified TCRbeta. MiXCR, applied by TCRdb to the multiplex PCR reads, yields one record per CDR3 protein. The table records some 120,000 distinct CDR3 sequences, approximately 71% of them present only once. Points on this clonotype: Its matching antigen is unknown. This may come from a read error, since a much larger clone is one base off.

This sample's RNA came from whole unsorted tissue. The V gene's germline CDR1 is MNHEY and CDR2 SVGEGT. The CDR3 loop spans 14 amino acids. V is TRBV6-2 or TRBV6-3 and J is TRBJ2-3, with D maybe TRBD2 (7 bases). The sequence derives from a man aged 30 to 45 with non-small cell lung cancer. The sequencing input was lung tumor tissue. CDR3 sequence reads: CANSYGGPKDTQYF. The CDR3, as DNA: TGTGCCAACAGTTACGGGGGGCCGAAGGATACGCAGTATTTT.